This T cell receptor (beta chain) stems from a study of a mutant IDH1 vaccine in newly diagnosed glioma. Looking at the study overall: Of treated patients, around 60% were men and approximately 40% women, averaging about 37 years. Patients arrived already treated with radiotherapy, temozolomide, or both, most having had both.

This CDR3 spans 16 amino acids. V lost 1 base and J lost 7, with 14 bases in between. Per the germline V gene, CDR1 is SEHNR and CDR2 is FQNEAQ (reference sequence). Sequenced by immunoSEQ multiplex PCR; TCRdb stores in-frame clones only, minus some. This table has roughly 74,000 clones, 75% to 90% appearing once. On this clone itself: Antigen unknown.

Broader study findings: In around 93% of patients, immune responses induced by the vaccine occurred.

Time point in this sample: week 23, last vaccination. Topical imiquimod was applied with each vaccine dose, which held 300 ug of mutant IDH1 20-mer peptide. The chain combines TRBV7-9 with TRBJ1-6; D possibly corresponds to TRBD1 (6 bases). The sample here was PBMCs, taken from a glioma patient whose treatment included an IDH1 peptide vaccine. The source is a woman between 50 and 59 years old with glioma. The CDR3 sequence is CASSLGAGAANSPLHF. The CDR3 nucleotides read TGTGCCAGCAGCTTAGGGGCAGGGGCCGCCAATTCACCCCTCCACTTT.